This T cell receptor (beta chain) was found in a study of T cell responses to AZD1222 COVID-19 vaccine. Assay used: immunoSEQ multiplex PCR; TCRdb lists only in-frame clones, some missing. The data hold about 85,000 clones, with approximately 86% observed a single time. The V and J ends lost 8 bases and 7 bases respectively, with 12 bases between them. Germline values: CDR1 MNHEY, CDR2 SVGAGI. This CDR3 is built from 12 residues. On this clone: Its target is not known.

General observations from the study: White British donors predominated, females outnumbered males, and clonal diversity was possibly underestimated. Spike-specific TCRs gained breadth and depth after people received two AZD1222 doses.

The V gene is TRBV6-5, the J gene TRBJ1-5; D gene ambiguous. The clonotype was recovered from an adult in good health. This specimen consisted of peripheral blood, obtained on day 0 of AZD1222 vaccination. CDR3 protein: CASCPGYQPQHF. The CDR3 DNA is TGTGCCAGCTGTCCGGGTTACCAGCCCCAGCATTTT.